The sequence of this T cell receptor beta chain was determined in a study of blood T cell repertoires in COVID-19. Measured with immunoSEQ multiplex PCR; TCRdb has only the in-frame clones, and not every one. The data show about 190,000 clones, about nine tenths seen once. The sequencing input was peripheral blood. This clonotype was obtained from a man in his forties or fifties with acute or convalescent COVID-19.

This chain's CDR3 is CASSTGREKLFF. Here the CDR3 DNA reads TGTGCCAGTAGTACCGGGAGGGAAAAACTGTTTTTT. The genes are TRBV19 and TRBJ1-4; D unresolved. Germline CDR1 LNHDA, CDR2 SQIVND (reference sequence). The CDR3 runs to 12 residues. V was trimmed by 4 bases and J by 8 bases, leaving 8 bases between them. The full variable domain, its missing parts supplied by reference TRBV19 and TRBJ1-4, is DGGITQSPKYLFRKEGQNVTLSCEQNLNHDAMYWYRQDPGQGLRLIYYSQIVNDFQKGDIAEGYSVSREKKESFPLTVTSAQKNPTAFYLCASSTGREKLFFGSGTQLSVL.